Each of the 13 T cell receptor beta chains below was sequenced from the same sample in a study of T-cell memory formation after mild COVID-19. Each CDR3 protein gets one entry after TCRdb re-called the 5' RACE reads with MiXCR. The profile shows 110,000 to 150,000 distinct CDR3 sequences, 13% to 15% of them singletons. Sequenced: PBMCs or a T cell subset sorted from them (not recorded which). The receptors here all came from an adult woman who had mild COVID-19 (a few samples of this study predate the infection). Cell type and time point are not known.

The rearrangement links TRBV12-3 or TRBV12-4 to TRBJ1-1, with D maybe TRBD1 (5 bases). V lost 1 base, J lost 8 bases, and 5 bases lay in between. CDR3 length: 11 residues. The CDR3 region is CASSLGGEAFF. The CDR3 region has the DNA TGTGCCAGCAGTTTAGGGGGGGAAGCTTTCTTT.

This clonotype was counted a single time. This chain uses TRBV5-6 with TRBJ1-1, with a possible D match to TRBD1 (5 bases). The CDR3 spans 13 residues. Trimming stripped 3 bases from V and 5 bases from J, with 11 bases between. Germline CDR1 SGHDT, CDR2 YYEEEE. DNA of the CDR3: TGTGCCAGCAGCTGTGGCCGGGGGACTGAAGCTTTCTTT. This sequence encodes CASSCGRGTEAFF.

The chain combines TRBV12-3 or TRBV12-4 with TRBJ1-1; maybe TRBD1 (5 bases). The CDR3 loop spans 11 amino acids. V dropped 5 bases and J dropped 7 bases, with 8 bases sitting between them. The CDR3 nucleotides are TGTGCCAGCAGTCAGGGAATTGAAGCTTTCTTT. Its protein is CASSQGIEAFF.

This chain joins TRBV9 and TRBJ2-3; D not certain. The CDR3 extends over 15 amino acids. V lost 0 bases and J lost 2, with 10 bases in between. The germline V gene encodes CDR1 SGDLS and CDR2 YYNGEE. Written as DNA, the CDR3 is TGTGCCAGCAGCGTAGTGGGATTTAACACAGATACGCAGTATTTT. It yields the protein CASSVVGFNTDTQYF.

This clonotype occurred a few times. The rearrangement joins TRBV2 to TRBJ2-7; D may be TRBD2 (6 bases). With 7 bases removed from V and 2 bases from J, the gap between germline ends came to 15 bases. The CDR3 length is 14 residues. CDR1 is SNHLY, CDR2 FYNNEI, per germline. The CDR3 spells CASIPSAGTYEQYF. CDR3 DNA: TGTGCCAGCATCCCTTCTGCGGGGACCTACGAGCAGTACTTC.

V usage is TRBV7-9 and J usage is TRBJ2-3; 9 bases are a match to TRBD2. CDR1 is SEHNR, CDR2 FQNEAQ, per germline (reference sequence). J was trimmed by 3 bases and V by 3 bases; bases with no gene match: 10. CDR3 length: 17 amino acids. This CDR3 is CASSFPVRLAETDTQYF. The CDR3 region has the DNA TGTGCCAGCAGCTTCCCCGTCCGACTAGCGGAGACAGATACGCAGTATTTT. Filled out from reference TRBV7-9 and TRBJ2-3, the complete variable domain reads DTGVSQNPRHKITKRGQNVTFRCDPISEHNRLYWYRQTLGQGPEFLTYFQNEAQLEKSRLLSDRFSAERPKGSFSTLEIQRTEQGDSAMYLCASSFPVRLAETDTQYFGPGTRLTVL.

This clonotype has more than one count but fewer than ten. The chain joins TRBV20-1 to TRBJ2-1, with D possibly being TRBD1 (5 bases). CDR3 size: 13 residues. V was shortened by 0 bases and J by 7 bases, with 10 bases between the two germline ends. Germline V gives CDR1 DFQATT, CDR2 SNEGSKA (reference sequence). The CDR3: CSARDLRQNEQFF. The CDR3 nucleotides read TGCAGTGCTAGAGATTTAAGACAGAATGAGCAGTTCTTC.

This chain links TRBV5-6 with TRBJ2-7, with 9 bases aligning to TRBD1. Germline values: CDR1 SGHDT, CDR2 YYEEEE. The CDR3 contains 14 residues. With 4 bases clipped from V and 5 bases from J, the junction kept 7 bases outside the gene matches. The CDR3 region has the DNA TGTGCCAGCAGCCCACAGGGGGCATCCCACGAGCAGTACTTC. Residues: CASSPQGASHEQYF.

The gene calls are TRBV4-2 and TRBJ2-1; TRBD2 is a possible D gene (6 bases). With 3 bases removed from V and 7 bases from J, the gap between germline ends came to 19 bases. The CDR3 runs to 16 residues. Germline V CDR1 and CDR2: LGHNA, YNFKEQ. This chain's CDR3 is CASSHGTGSMGNEQFF. CDR3 in DNA: TGTGCCAGCAGCCATGGAACCGGGAGTATGGGGAATGAGCAGTTCTTC.

This clonotype came up a few times. The rearrangement links TRBV5-4 to TRBJ1-6, with D perhaps matching TRBD1 (5 bases). The CDR3 totals 15 residues. V was pared by 0 bases and J by 5 bases, with 9 bases between. The germline V gene has CDR1 SGHNT and CDR2 YYREEE (reference sequence). The CDR3 nucleotides read TGTGCCAGCAGCTTGGTCGGGGGAGATAATTCACCCCTCCACTTT. As protein: CASSLVGGDNSPLHF.

This chain joins TRBV20-1 and TRBJ1-2, with 10 bases matching TRBD1. Germline loops: CDR1 DFQATT, CDR2 SNEGSKA (reference sequence). This CDR3 comprises 13 residues. The J segment lost 4 bases and the V segment lost 6 bases, leaving 5 bases of the junction unmatched. In DNA, the CDR3 is TGCAGTGCCAGACAGGGGGCAGGCTATGGCTACACCTTC. Translated: CSARQGAGYGYTF.

The chain employs TRBV20-1 and TRBJ2-7; 8 nucleotides align to TRBD2. CDR3 length equals 13 residues. Germline-derived CDR1 and CDR2 are DFQATT and SNEGSKA (reference sequence). The V gene end was trimmed by 6 bases and the J gene end by 3 bases; junction bases not matched to a gene: 7. CDR3 sequence (DNA): TGCAGTGCCAGGAGCGGGAGCAGCTACGAGCAGTACTTC. Translating it yields CSARSGSSYEQYF.

V usage is TRBV4-2 and J usage is TRBJ1-5; 9 bases agree with TRBD1. The germline V gene has CDR1 LGHNA and CDR2 YNFKEQ. V trimming: 0 bases; J trimming: 7 bases; junction bases outside the gene matches: 10. This CDR3 region has 17 residues. CDR3 protein: CASSQDVSGQGGQPQHF. CDR3 bases: TGTGCCAGCAGCCAAGATGTTTCGGGACAGGGCGGGCAGCCCCAGCATTTT.